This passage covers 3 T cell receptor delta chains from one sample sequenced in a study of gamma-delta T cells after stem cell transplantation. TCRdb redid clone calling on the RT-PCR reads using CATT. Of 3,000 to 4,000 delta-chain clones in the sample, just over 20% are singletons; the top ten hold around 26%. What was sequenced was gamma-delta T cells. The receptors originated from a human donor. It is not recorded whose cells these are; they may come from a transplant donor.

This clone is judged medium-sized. The CDR3 sequence: CACVVVWGTPPAGTDKLIF. In DNA form, the CDR3 reads TGTGCCTGTGTTGTTGTCTGGGGGACACCACCCGCGGGCACCGATAAACTCATCTTT. The V gene is TRDV2, the J gene TRDJ1; 8 positions match TRDD3. Germline values: CDR1 GEAIGNYY, CDR2 EKD. With 5 bases clipped from V and 1 base from J, the junction kept 20 bases outside the gene matches. The CDR3 extends over 19 amino acids.

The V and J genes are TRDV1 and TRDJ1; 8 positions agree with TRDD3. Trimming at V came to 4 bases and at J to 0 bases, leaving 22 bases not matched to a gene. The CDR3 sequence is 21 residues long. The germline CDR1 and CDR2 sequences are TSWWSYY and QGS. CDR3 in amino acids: CALGVPSRGRTGGLYTDKLIF. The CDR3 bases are TGTGCTCTTGGGGTCCCATCACGGGGCCGTACTGGGGGTTTGTACACCGATAAACTCATCTTT.

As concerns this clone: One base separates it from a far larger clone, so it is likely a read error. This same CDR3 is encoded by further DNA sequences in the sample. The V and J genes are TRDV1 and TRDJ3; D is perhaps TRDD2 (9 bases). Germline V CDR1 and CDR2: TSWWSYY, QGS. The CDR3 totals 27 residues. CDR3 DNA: TGTGCCCTTGGGGACTCACGGGCCTTCCTACGCTGGGGATACCTATCCCCGAGCTCCTGGGACACCCGACAGATGTTTTTC. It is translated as CALGDSRAFLRWGYLSPSSWDTRQMFF.